Sequencing of this T cell receptor (beta chain) was carried out in a study of CD8+ T cells in alopecia areata. Findings and limits, study-wide: Tofacitinib significantly brought down scalp clonality and expanded CD8+ clones among top 100. A single nonresponder leaves the baseline CD8+ expansion link to response uncertain. Shared TCR sequences were less clear between patients than in mice, possibly partly from HLA diversity.

To note about this clone: Antigen unknown.

J gave up 0 bases and V 2 bases, and 6 bases lay outside the gene matches. This CDR3 has 16 residues. Germline CDR1 is SGHTA and CDR2 is FQGNSA. The treatment: oral pan-JAK inhibitor, 5-10 mg twice daily. RNA extraction and reverse transcription yielded cDNA as sequencing template. Produced via immunoSEQ multiplex PCR; TCRdb's table is partial and in-frame only. The sample records about 210,000 clones, roughly 56% being singletons. The chain couples TRBV7-2 to TRBJ2-5; 7 nucleotides match TRBD2. This sample comprised CD4+ T cells sorted from blood, obtained at week 4, from a patient treated with tofacitinib. The TCR originated in a human donor with alopecia areata. The chain's CDR3 is CASSLRGLTNQETQYF. The CDR3, as DNA: TGTGCCAGCAGCTTACGGGGACTAACAAACCAAGAGACCCAGTACTTC.